The clone carrying this T cell receptor (beta chain) was counted a single time. Its antigen is not identified. This entry is derived from a study of OX40 agonist ivuxolimab in advanced cancers. Overall study context: Prior checkpoint blockade (anti-PD-1, anti-PD-L1 or anti-CTLA-4) was permitted; 35% to 50% had it. Findings and limits, study-wide: On average, a greater number of expanded clones characterised CD8+ T cells relative to CD4+.

The V end was cut by 1 base, the J end by 4 bases, with 11 bases between. The CDR3 is 14 amino acids. Germline lookup yields CDR1 SGHRS and CDR2 YFSETQ. Method: immunoSEQ multiplex PCR; TCRdb's copy keeps in-frame clones and lacks some. The sample consists of tens of thousands of clones, 88% of them appearing once. The receptor comes from an adult with an advanced solid tumor such as melanoma, head and neck, liver or kidney cancer. The specimen was CD4+ or CD8+ T cells sorted from blood, collected in a trial of the OX40 agonist ivuxolimab. V usage is TRBV5-1 and J usage is TRBJ1-1; D unresolved. In nucleotides, the CDR3 is TGCGCCAGCAGCTTGCAGGCCCTCGGCACTGAAGCTTTCTTT. Amino acid sequence: CASSLQALGTEAFF.